Following are 32 T cell receptor beta chains from one sample sequenced in a study of response to subunit inactivated influenza vaccine. TCRdb processed the RT-PCR reads anew with MiXCR; each CDR3 protein has one entry. The sample has more than 700,000 distinct CDR3 sequences; 21% are singletons. The material sequenced was PBMCs from blood, taken about 5 days after vaccination. These receptors were obtained from a man aged 45-65 years who received an inactivated influenza vaccine.

This clonotype showed up just a few times. The chain couples TRBV7-2 to TRBJ1-2, with TRBD1 matching 9 bases. Germline V gene lookup returns CDR1 SGHTA and CDR2 FQGNSA. The V gene end was trimmed by 5 bases and the J gene end by 7 bases; junction bases not matched to a gene: 5. This CDR3 comprises 13 residues. CDR3 in amino acids: CASSADRGGGYTF. CDR3 DNA: TGTGCCAGCAGCGCAGACAGGGGGGGTGGCTACACCTTC.

This clonotype was seen repeatedly, ten times or more. The chain recombines TRBV12-3 or TRBV12-4 with TRBJ1-4, with a weak D call TRBD1 (5 bases). The CDR3 sequence is 14 residues long. The V end lost 3 bases, the J end lost 4 bases, and 9 bases lay between the germline ends. The CDR3 protein is CASSLRQGNEKLFF. Here the CDR3 DNA reads TGTGCCAGCAGTTTGAGGCAGGGTAATGAAAAACTGTTTTTT.

This clonotype was seen at least ten times. The chain combines TRBV13 with TRBJ2-7; D is ambiguous. Germline V gene data show CDR1 as PRHDT and CDR2 as FYEKMQ (reference sequence). The CDR3 runs to 16 residues. Trimming removed 2 bases from V and 2 bases from J, with 16 bases in between. CDR3 nucleotides: TGTGCCAGCAGCTTACCCAGGAAGGGTGAACCCTACGAGCAGTACTTC. Encoded protein: CASSLPRKGEPYEQYF.

This clonotype was recorded a few times. The chain joins TRBV29-1 to TRBJ2-2, with 11 bases identical to TRBD1. After removal of 7 bases from V and 4 bases from J, the junction contained 5 bases not matched to a gene. CDR3 length: 14 residues. Germline CDR1 reads SQVTM; CDR2 reads ANQGSEA. This CDR3 reads CSAPGQGVTGELFF. The DNA for the CDR3 is TGCAGCGCGCCGGGACAGGGGGTCACCGGGGAGCTGTTTTTT.

Ten or more counts support this clonotype. V is TRBV7-8 and J is TRBJ2-1; a possible D gene is TRBD2 (5 bases). The CDR3 contains 17 residues. Germline CDR1 SGHVS, CDR2 FQNEAQ. Deletions cut 5 bases from V and 4 bases from J, with 21 bases between. CDR3 residues: CASSLPLRLRTYNEQFF. CDR3 nucleotides: TGTGCCAGCAGCCTACCTTTGAGACTACGTACTTACAATGAGCAGTTCTTC.

The chain links TRBV20-1 to TRBJ2-1; D might be TRBD2 (7 bases). The germline V and J ends were trimmed by 1 base and 0 bases, with 10 bases remaining between them. CDR3 length: 15 amino acids. Germline assignment: CDR1 DFQATT and CDR2 SNEGSKA (reference sequence). CDR3 bases: TGCAGTGCTAGAGCAGCGGGACACTCCTACAATGAGCAGTTCTTC. Protein sequence: CSARAAGHSYNEQFF.

There are a few counts of this clonotype. This rearrangement joins TRBV7-2 to TRBJ2-7; 9 bases agree with TRBD2. The germline V gene has CDR1 SGHTA and CDR2 FQGNSA. The J segment lost 1 base and the V segment lost 1 base, leaving 8 bases of the junction unmatched. CDR3 length: 17 amino acids. CDR3 residues: CASSLVGGGAISYEQYF. The CDR3 DNA sequence: TGTGCCAGCAGCTTAGTAGGCGGGGGGGCCATTTCCTACGAGCAGTACTTC.

The J gene is TRBJ2-3, the V gene TRBV6-5, with a weak D call TRBD2 (6 bases). Trimming shortened V by 2 bases and J by 2 bases, and 23 bases separated the two germline ends. Germline V gene sequence: CDR1 MNHEY, CDR2 SVGAGI. This CDR3 comprises 19 residues. CDR3 residues: CASSYGAGPVNPLTDTQYF. CDR3 nucleotide sequence: TGTGCCAGCAGTTACGGGGCGGGGCCCGTAAACCCGCTCACAGATACGCAGTATTTT.

This clonotype was seen a few times. This chain links TRBV20-1 with TRBJ2-5; 10 bases are a match to TRBD2. The V and J ends lost 2 bases and 2 bases, in that order; junction bases with no gene match: 8. The germline V gene encodes CDR1 DFQATT and CDR2 SNEGSKA (reference sequence). This CDR3 has 16 amino acids. The CDR3 DNA follows: TGCAGTGCTAGAAGCCCTAGCGGGGGACCTCAAGAGACCCAGTACTTC. This translates into CSARSPSGGPQETQYF.

This clonotype was seen a few times. The CDR3 bases are TGCAGTGCTGCCGGGACAGGTTACGAGCAGTACTTC. Encoded protein: CSAAGTGYEQYF. V usage is TRBV20-1 and J usage is TRBJ2-7, with 8 bases lining up with TRBD1. V was clipped by 5 bases and J by 4 bases; unmatched bases: 4. This CDR3 has 12 amino acids. CDR1 DFQATT and CDR2 SNEGSKA come from the germline V gene (reference sequence).

The genes are TRBV4-3 and TRBJ2-3, with D tentatively TRBD2 (6 bases). Germline CDR1 LGHNA, CDR2 YSLEER. V was clipped by 2 bases and J by 8 bases, with 8 bases between them. The CDR3 contains 12 residues. The CDR3 loop reads CASSQRGSTQYF. The CDR3 bases are TGCGCCAGCAGCCAACGGGGGAGTACGCAGTATTTT.

This clonotype was observed at least ten times. The chain couples TRBV20-1 to TRBJ1-6, with a weak D call TRBD1 (5 bases). The germline CDR1 and CDR2 sequences are DFQATT and SNEGSKA (reference sequence). The CDR3 has 13 residues. Trimming stripped 5 bases from V and 2 bases from J, with 7 bases between. CDR3 protein: CSARDPYNSPLHF. CDR3 bases: TGCAGTGCTCGGGACCCCTATAATTCACCCCTCCACTTT.

The table lists this clonotype with a few counts. The chain links TRBV12-3 or TRBV12-4 to TRBJ2-5, with a weak D call TRBD2 (5 bases). The CDR3 is made up of 15 amino acids. Trimming removed 5 bases from V and 5 bases from J, with 18 bases in between. CDR3 amino acids: CASSQIVGGGETQYF. The CDR3 DNA reads as TGTGCCAGCAGTCAGATTGTGGGCGGAGGCGAGACCCAGTACTTC.

This sequence joins TRBV29-1 and TRBJ2-3, with a possible D match to TRBD1 (5 bases). Trimming shortened V by 4 bases and J by 2 bases, and 16 bases separated the two germline ends. CDR3 length: 15 amino acids. CDR1 and CDR2 (germline): SQVTM, ANQGSEA. CDR3 bases: TGCAGCGTTGCAGAACAGGAGAGTTACACAGATACGCAGTATTTT. Translated, it gives CSVAEQESYTDTQYF.

DNA for the CDR3: TGCGCCAGCAGCCAAAGGGAACGGGGGCACATCACAGATACGCAGTATTTT. Encoded protein: CASSQRERGHITDTQYF. The genes are TRBV4-3 and TRBJ2-3, with D perhaps matching TRBD1 or TRBD2 (6 bases each). V was clipped by 2 bases and J by 2 bases, with 17 bases between them. The CDR3 loop spans 17 amino acids. The V gene's germline CDR1 is LGHNA and CDR2 YSLEER.

This clonotype showed up just a few times. V and J are TRBV21-1 and TRBJ2-7; TRBD1, the table's D call, was not compared with the DNA. TRBV21-1 is assigned pseudogene status. This CDR3 contains 14 residues. The CDR3 DNA is TGTGCCAGCAGCAAATCTAGGACCGGGGGCAAGCAGTACTTC. It yields the protein CASSKSRTGGKQYF.

V and J are TRBV7-9 and TRBJ1-2; the D is unclear. The CDR3 has 14 residues. The V end was cut by 5 bases, the J end by 5 bases, with 15 bases between. Germline V gene data show CDR1 as SEHNR and CDR2 as FQNEAQ (reference sequence). Written as DNA, the CDR3 is TGTGCCAGCAGCCCCACGGGGAGCGGTTATGGCTACACCTTC. This encodes CASSPTGSGYGYTF.

The chain couples TRBV20-1 to TRBJ2-2, with D uncertain. This CDR3 contains 11 residues. Per germline, CDR1 DFQATT and CDR2 SNEGSKA (reference sequence). Trimming stripped 1 base from V and 9 bases from J, with 6 bases between. CDR3 DNA sequence: TGCAGTGCTAGAGTTGATTGGGAGCTGTTTTTT. Translating gives CSARVDWELFF.

The V call is TRBV5-1, the J call TRBJ1-1, with D perhaps TRBD1 (6 bases). The CDR3 runs to 18 residues. From germline, CDR1 is SGHRS and CDR2 YFSETQ. Trimming cost V 7 bases and J 3 bases, with 28 bases left between them. CDR3: CASSSGQPGGYIDTEAFF. In DNA form, the CDR3 reads TGCGCCAGCTCTTCTGGACAGCCCGGGGGGTATATCGACACTGAAGCTTTCTTT.

The chain couples TRBV16 to TRBJ2-7; TRBD1 matches at 10 bases. The CDR3 is made up of 16 amino acids. V lost 4 bases and J lost 2; bases outside the gene matches: 8. In germline, CDR1 is KGHSY, CDR2 FQNENV. For the CDR3, the DNA is TGTGCCAGCAGCCCTCCGCTTGGGACAGGGGCCTACGAGCAGTACTTC. It encodes CASSPPLGTGAYEQYF. Drawing the rest from reference TRBV16 and TRBJ2-7, the complete variable domain is GEEVAQTPKHLVRGEGQKAKLYCAPIKGHSYVFWYQQVLKNEFKFLISFQNENVFDETGMPKERFSAKCLPNSPCSLEIQATKLEDSAVYFCASSPPLGTGAYEQYFGPGTRLTVT.

This chain uses TRBV27 with TRBJ2-7, with TRBD1 matching 7 bases. Germline V CDR1 and CDR2: MNHEY, SMNVEV (reference sequence). The ends lost 5 bases at V and 2 bases at J; junction bases unmatched: 12. The CDR3 sequence is 16 residues long. CDR3 bases: TGTGCCAGCAGTCATGACAGGGACCCATCAACCTACGAGCAGTACTTC. Translating gives CASSHDRDPSTYEQYF.

This clonotype was observed a handful of times. V is TRBV7-9 and J is TRBJ1-6; D might be TRBD1 (6 bases). Germline assignment: CDR1 SEHNR and CDR2 FQNEAQ (reference sequence). CDR3 length equals 14 residues. Trimming left V 0 bases short and J 10 bases short, with 10 bases between. The CDR3 reads CASSLARQDSPLHF. CDR3 coding DNA: TGTGCCAGCAGCTTAGCCCGACAGGACTCACCCCTCCACTTT.

This chain uses TRBV5-5 with TRBJ2-5; D is possibly TRBD1 (6 bases). CDR1 SGHKS and CDR2 YYEKEE come from the germline V gene (reference sequence). Trimming left V 1 base short and J 1 base short, with 11 bases between. This CDR3 comprises 15 residues. The CDR3 bases are TGTGCCAGCAGCTTGACAGGGCTCCTCCAAGAGACCCAGTACTTC. Translated: CASSLTGLLQETQYF.

Many counts were recorded for this clonotype. This chain links TRBV7-9 with TRBJ2-4, with D possibly being TRBD2 (6 bases). CDR1 is SEHNR, CDR2 FQNEAQ, per germline (reference sequence). Trimming cost V 5 bases and J 4 bases, with 9 bases left between them. The CDR3 extends over 13 amino acids. CDR3 DNA: TGTGCCAGCAGCCCGGGAGTGAAAAACATTCAGTACTTC. Protein product: CASSPGVKNIQYF.

This CDR3 is CASGLSHEQFF. CDR3 DNA sequence: TGTGCCAGCGGCCTTTCCCATGAGCAGTTCTTC. The chain carries TRBV7-2 and TRBJ2-1; D unclear. This CDR3 comprises 11 residues. The germline gives CDR1 SGHTA, CDR2 FQGNSA. The V and J ends lost 8 bases and 8 bases respectively, with 10 bases between them. Using reference TRBV7-2 and TRBJ2-1 for the parts outside the CDR3, the full variable domain is GAGVSQSPSNKVTEKGKDVELRCDPISGHTALYWYRQSLGQGLEFLIYFQGNSAPDKSGLPSDRFSAERTGGSVSTLTIQRTQQEDSAVYLCASGLSHEQFFGPGTRLTVL.

The chain joins TRBV4-2 to TRBJ2-7; 9 bases agree with TRBD2. V shed 0 bases, J shed 4 bases, and the junction held 4 bases outside the gene matches. This CDR3 contains 15 residues. Germline V gives CDR1 LGHNA, CDR2 YNFKEQ. This chain's CDR3 is CASSQEGTSGYEQYF. The CDR3 bases are TGTGCCAGCAGCCAAGAAGGAACTAGCGGGTACGAGCAGTACTTC.

This clonotype was found a few times. The chain joins TRBV10-3 to TRBJ1-1; D gene unclear. Germline V CDR1 and CDR2: ENHRY, SYGVKD. The length of the CDR3 is 14 residues. V lost 3 bases and J lost 2, with 10 bases in between. In DNA form, the CDR3 reads TGTGCCATCAGTGAAGAAGTCATTAACACTGAAGCTTTCTTT. It yields the protein CAISEEVINTEAFF.

The sample holds a few counts of this clonotype. This rearrangement joins TRBV12-3 or TRBV12-4 to TRBJ1-5, with 9 bases aligning to TRBD1. The CDR3 length is 16 residues. The V gene end was trimmed by 5 bases and the J gene end by 4 bases; junction bases not matched to a gene: 9. CDR3 sequence (DNA): TGTGCCAGCAGTCTGGCGGACAGGGGTCTAAATCAGCCCCAGCATTTT. Its translation: CASSLADRGLNQPQHF.

In this sample, this clonotype turned up a few times. The chain carries TRBV9 and TRBJ2-5; TRBD1 aligns across 7 bases. This CDR3 comprises 13 residues. CDR1 is SGDLS, CDR2 YYNGEE, per germline. V lost 3 bases to trimming and J lost 7 bases; unmatched junction nucleotides: 6. In nucleotides, the CDR3 is TGTGCCAGCAGCGACGGACAGGACGGGACCCAGTACTTC. It yields the protein CASSDGQDGTQYF.

The genes are TRBV11-2 and TRBJ1-6; D not resolved. Germline V gene lookup returns CDR1 SGHAT and CDR2 FQNNGV. The length of the CDR3 is 14 residues. V shed 3 bases and J shed 6 bases, with 9 bases lying between them. Here the CDR3 reads CASSLESRNSPLHF. The DNA of the CDR3 is TGTGCCAGCAGCTTGGAGAGCCGTAATTCACCCCTCCACTTT.

This clonotype has only a few counts. This rearrangement joins TRBV7-3 to TRBJ2-3, with TRBD2 identical over 13 bases. This CDR3 has 17 amino acids. Germline lookup yields CDR1 SGHTA and CDR2 FQGTGA. Unmatched junction bases numbered 6, after V lost 4 bases and J lost 2 bases. This CDR3 reads CASSSPGLAGVTDTQYF. CDR3 coding DNA: TGTGCCAGCAGCTCGCCTGGACTAGCGGGAGTCACAGATACGCAGTATTTT.

The J gene is TRBJ2-3, the V gene TRBV9, with 9 bases lining up with TRBD2. The V gene end was trimmed by 3 bases and the J gene end by 3 bases; junction bases not matched to a gene: 8. The CDR3 extends over 16 amino acids. Germline loops: CDR1 SGDLS, CDR2 YYNGEE. CDR3 residues: CASSGYSGSSTDTQYF. The CDR3 DNA reads TGTGCCAGCAGCGGCTATAGCGGGAGCTCGACAGATACGCAGTATTTT. The full variable domain, its missing parts supplied by reference TRBV9 and TRBJ2-3, is DSGVTQTPKHLITATGQRVTLRCSPRSGDLSVYWYQQSLDQGLQFLIQYYNGEERAKGNILERFSAQQFPDLHSELNLSSLELGDSALYFCASSGYSGSSTDTQYFGPGTRLTVL.